Listed below are T cell receptor beta chains from one sample, sequenced in a study of T cells in Graves' hyperthyroidism and ophthalmopathy. TCRdb redid the calling of the multiplex PCR reads with MiXCR, one entry per CDR3 protein. This sample has about 380,000 distinct CDR3 sequences; around 13% occur once, and the top ten carry 9.5% to 11%. Sequencing was performed on blood. These receptors all stem from an older woman with Graves' hyperthyroidism. Each CDR3 is given with its conserved first and last residue. The D gene is left open where the match is weak. Expanded clones get a size class; other rows say once, few or many, or leave the size out.

-	TRBV7-9	many	TRBJ2-2	CASSLASGPTGELFF	TGTGCCAGCAGCCTCGCCTCAGGGCCCACCGGGGAGCTGTTTTTT
TRBD2	TRBV7-2	-	TRBJ2-3	CASSFSGRTGTQYF	TGTGCCAGCAGCTTTAGCGGGAGAACAGGTACGCAGTATTTT
TRBD2	TRBV7-9	-	TRBJ2-7	CASSLGFRTSGRFSYEQYF	TGTGCCAGCAGCTTAGGATTCCGGACTAGCGGGAGGTTTTCCTACGAGCAGTACTTC
TRBD1	TRBV12-3/TRBV12-4	many	TRBJ2-3	CASSLTGDTDTQYF	TGTGCCAGCAGTTTGACAGGGGACACAGATACGCAGTATTTT
TRBD2	TRBV12-5	many	TRBJ2-3	CASGLGLATADTQYF	TGTGCTAGTGGTTTAGGACTAGCCACGGCAGATACGCAGTATTTT
TRBD2	TRBV3-1	few	TRBJ2-7	CASSHGGGGGEQYF	TGTGCCAGCAGCCACGGGGGGGGCGGTGGCGAGCAGTACTTC
-	TRBV4-1	-	TRBJ2-1	CASSQPISGYNEQFF	TGCGCCAGCAGCCAACCCATCTCAGGCTACAATGAGCAGTTCTTC
-	TRBV7-9	many	TRBJ2-1	CASSQSWANEQFF	TGTGCCAGCAGTCAAAGCTGGGCTAATGAGCAGTTCTTC
TRBD1	TRBV12-5	many	TRBJ1-2	CASGLARDSSRGYTF	TGTGCTAGTGGTTTGGCCAGGGACAGCTCTCGAGGCTACACCTTC
TRBD1	TRBV18	many	TRBJ1-2	CASSPPDRGYGYTF	TGTGCCAGCTCACCACCGGACAGGGGCTATGGCTACACCTTC
-	TRBV11-2	-	TRBJ1-1	CASSLPRGRVGAFF	TGTGCCAGCAGCTTACCCCGCGGGAGGGTAGGGGCTTTCTTT
-	TRBV2	-	TRBJ2-2	CASRRGVTGELFF	TGTGCCAGCAGAAGGGGCGTCACCGGGGAGCTGTTTTTT
TRBD2	TRBV2	-	TRBJ2-3	CASSWASGSVDTQYF	TGTGCCAGCAGTTGGGCTAGCGGGAGCGTAGATACGCAGTATTTT
TRBD1	TRBV2	many	TRBJ2-5	CASSADRVGQETQYF	TGTGCCAGCAGTGCCGACAGGGTGGGGCAAGAGACCCAGTACTTC
TRBD1	TRBV5-1	many	TRBJ2-7	CASRPPTDRVSGEQYF	TGCGCCAGCAGGCCCCCTACTGACAGGGTATCAGGCGAGCAGTACTTC
-	TRBV29-1	few	TRBJ2-3	CSVEKKRTDTQYF	TGCAGCGTTGAAAAGAAGCGAACAGATACGCAGTATTTT
TRBD1	TRBV28	many	TRBJ1-1	CASSLPRTGRINTEAFF	TGTGCCAGCAGTTTACCCCGGACAGGGCGGATAAACACTGAAGCTTTCTTT
-	TRBV20-1	many	TRBJ2-2	CSAKTGYTGELFF	TGCAGTGCTAAGACCGGGTACACCGGGGAGCTGTTTTTT
-	TRBV3-1	-	TRBJ2-1	CASSHPGVEQFF	TGTGCCAGTAGCCACCCGGGGGTTGAGCAGTTCTTC
TRBD1	TRBV5-5	-	TRBJ1-1	CASSLVGQGKAEAFF	TGTGCCAGCAGCTTAGTGGGACAGGGAAAGGCTGAAGCTTTCTTT
-	TRBV7-6	few	TRBJ1-4	CASSMTGEKLFF	TGTGCCAGCAGCATGACAGGAGAAAAACTGTTTTTT
-	TRBV10-3	-	TRBJ2-2	CAISGRGTDRSNTGELFF	TGTGCCATCAGTGGAAGGGGGACCGACCGATCTAACACCGGGGAGCTGTTTTTT
TRBD1	TRBV5-6	-	TRBJ1-4	CASSLTGAKLFF	TGTGCCAGCAGCTTGACAGGGGCAAAACTGTTTTTT
TRBD1	TRBV10-1	-	TRBJ2-1	CATLRGNEQFF	TGCGCCACCCTCAGGGGGAATGAGCAGTTCTTC
-	TRBV7-9	many	TRBJ2-1	CASSLDYREQFF	TGTGCCAGCAGCTTAGACTACCGCGAGCAGTTCTTC
TRBD2	TRBV5-1	-	TRBJ2-1	CATTRGLAGAYQFF	TGCGCCACCACAAGGGGACTAGCGGGAGCTTACCAGTTCTTC
TRBD2	TRBV9	-	TRBJ2-2	CASSLLWGGTGELFF	TGTGCCAGCAGCCTACTCTGGGGGGGCACCGGGGAGCTGTTTTTT
TRBD1	TRBV6-1	many	TRBJ2-3	CASRPQGNTDTQYF	TGTGCCAGCAGACCACAGGGGAACACAGATACGCAGTATTTT
TRBD1	TRBV11-1	many	TRBJ2-5	CASSLVAGGEVTQYF	TGTGCCAGCAGCTTAGTCGCAGGGGGCGAGGTGACCCAGTACTTC
-	TRBV5-1	many	TRBJ2-6	CASSLDPSGANVLTF	TGCGCCAGCAGCTTAGACCCCTCTGGGGCCAACGTCCTGACTTTC
-	TRBV24-1	-	TRBJ2-5	CATRGRAQETQYF	TGTGCCACCAGAGGCAGGGCCCAAGAGACCCAGTACTTC
-	TRBV11-2	-	TRBJ1-4	CASRSRSRNEKLFF	TGTGCCAGCAGGTCAAGGTCTCGGAATGAAAAACTGTTTTTT
-	TRBV2	many	TRBJ2-1	CASSFGGGYEQFF	TGTGCCAGCAGTTTTGGGGGAGGCTATGAGCAGTTCTTC
-	TRBV28	-	TRBJ1-2	CASSSAGSDYGYTF	TGTGCCAGCAGTTCGGCAGGGAGTGACTATGGCTACACCTTC
-	TRBV12-3/TRBV12-4	many	TRBJ1-1	CASSFSGADTEAFF	TGTGCCAGCAGTTTCTCAGGGGCGGACACTGAAGCTTTCTTT
-	TRBV5-1	many	TRBJ2-3	CASSPALSGYTQYF	TGCGCCAGCAGCCCGGCTCTTTCCGGGTATACGCAGTATTTT
-	TRBV3-1	-	TRBJ2-1	CASSQVINNEQFF	TGTGCCAGCAGCCAAGTAATCAACAATGAGCAGTTCTTC
-	TRBV18	many	TRBJ2-7	CASSPGSGAYEQYF	TGTGCCAGCTCACCGGGATCAGGGGCCTACGAGCAGTACTTC
-	TRBV28	many	TRBJ2-4	CASSLELGVKNIQYF	TGTGCCAGCAGTTTAGAGCTTGGGGTCAAAAACATTCAGTACTTC
-	TRBV24-1	-	TRBJ1-2	CATSDSTPGTYNGYTF	TGTGCCACCAGTGATTCCACCCCCGGGACGTACAATGGCTACACCTTC
TRBD2	TRBV12-5	-	TRBJ2-7	CASGSSGIREEQYF	TGTGCTAGTGGCAGTAGCGGGATCCGGGAAGAGCAGTACTTC
-	TRBV2	few	TRBJ1-4	CASSESGGSNEKLFF	TGTGCCAGCAGTGAATCGGGGGGCTCCAATGAAAAACTGTTTTTT
-	TRBV30	many	TRBJ1-3	CAWKRGRIPGNTIYF	TGTGCCTGGAAACGGGGGAGGATCCCTGGAAACACCATATATTTT
-	TRBV20-1	few	TRBJ1-1	CSATNSGNTEAFF	TGCAGTGCCACCAACTCAGGGAACACTGAAGCTTTCTTT
-	TRBV14	-	TRBJ2-3	CASSQARVSAHTDTQYF	TGTGCCAGCAGCCAAGCCCGGGTTTCCGCCCACACAGATACGCAGTATTTT
-	TRBV12-3/TRBV12-4	-	TRBJ1-1	CASSSNLGTEAFF	TGTGCCAGCAGTTCTAACCTGGGGACTGAAGCTTTCTTT
TRBD1	TRBV6-5	many	TRBJ2-7	CASSYLGDRGYEQYF	TGTGCCAGCAGTTACTTAGGGGACAGGGGTTACGAGCAGTACTTC
TRBD1	TRBV24-1	-	TRBJ2-2	CATSAPQGAGTGELFF	TGTGCCACCAGTGCCCCGCAGGGGGCCGGCACCGGGGAGCTGTTTTTT
TRBD1	TRBV9	many	TRBJ1-2	CASSAAGGIGYTF	TGTGCCAGCAGCGCAGCAGGGGGAATTGGCTACACCTTC
TRBD1	TRBV2	many	TRBJ2-5	CASSEDRGVQTQYF	TGTGCCAGCAGTGAGGACAGGGGAGTTCAGACCCAGTACTTC
-	TRBV19	few	TRBJ1-5	CASRSTWRRSNQPQHF	TGTGCCAGTAGGTCAACTTGGAGGAGGAGCAATCAGCCCCAGCATTTT
TRBD1	TRBV27	many	TRBJ1-5	CASSLGTGYQPQHF	TGTGCCAGCAGTTTAGGGACAGGCTATCAGCCCCAGCATTTT